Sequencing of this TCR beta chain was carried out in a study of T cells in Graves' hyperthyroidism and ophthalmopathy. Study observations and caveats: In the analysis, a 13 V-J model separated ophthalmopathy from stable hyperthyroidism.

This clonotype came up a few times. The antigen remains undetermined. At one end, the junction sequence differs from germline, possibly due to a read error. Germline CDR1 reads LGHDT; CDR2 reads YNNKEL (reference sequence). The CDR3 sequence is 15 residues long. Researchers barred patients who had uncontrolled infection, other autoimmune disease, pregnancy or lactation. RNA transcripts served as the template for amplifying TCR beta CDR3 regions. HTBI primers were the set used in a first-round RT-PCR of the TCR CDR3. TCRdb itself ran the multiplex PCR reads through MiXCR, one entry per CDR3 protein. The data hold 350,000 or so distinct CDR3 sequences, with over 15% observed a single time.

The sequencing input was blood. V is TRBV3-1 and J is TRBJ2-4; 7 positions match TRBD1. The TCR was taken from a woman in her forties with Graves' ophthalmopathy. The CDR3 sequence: CASSQSDRVRNILYF. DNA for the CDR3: TGTGCCAGCAGCCAATCCGACAGGGTCCGCAACATTCTGTACTTC.